The 8 T cell receptor beta chains listed next were all sequenced from one sample in a study of cytomegalovirus exposure and HLA in healthy donors. Only in-frame clones appear in the TCRdb table, and some are missing; sequencing was by immunoSEQ multiplex PCR. This table has some 120,000 clones, roughly 89% appearing once. The sample consisted of PBMCs. The receptor set was obtained from a woman aged 18-29 years in good health and CMV-seronegative.

The rearrangement links TRBV4-1 to TRBJ1-1; weak D call: TRBD1 (5 bases). In germline, CDR1 is MGHRA, CDR2 YSYEKL. This CDR3 spans 15 amino acids. The V gene lost 0 bases and the J gene lost 4 bases, with 12 bases spanning the gap. The CDR3 DNA is TGCGCCAGCAGCCAAGAAGTCTCTCAGGGCACTGAAGCTTTCTTT. It codes for CASSQEVSQGTEAFF.

The CDR3 loop is CASRVRATVSYNEQFF. The CDR3 bases are TGTGCCAGTAGGGTCAGGGCAACGGTCTCCTACAATGAGCAGTTCTTC. The chain links TRBV19 to TRBJ2-1; tentative D call: TRBD1 (5 bases). In germline, CDR1 is LNHDA, CDR2 SQIVND (reference sequence). The CDR3 totals 16 residues. V was pared by 6 bases and J by 0 bases, with 15 bases between.

This clone turned up a few times. V and J are TRBV21-1 and TRBJ2-5; the D segment call TRBD1 is taken from the table without a DNA check. TRBV21-1 is labeled a pseudogene. The CDR3 extends over 14 amino acids. The CDR3 here is CASSKGQYQETQYF. The DNA for the CDR3 is TGTGCCAGCAGCAAAGGGCAGTACCAAGAGACCCAGTACTTC.

The chain couples TRBV28 to TRBJ1-1; 7 bases map to TRBD1. J was trimmed by 1 base and V by 11 bases; bases with no gene match: 7. Germline V gives CDR1 MDHEN, CDR2 SYDVKM. This CDR3 has 13 amino acids. The CDR3 is CASRQGKNTEAFF. The CDR3 coding sequence is TGTGCCTCACGACAGGGAAAGAACACTGAAGCTTTCTTT.

The chain employs TRBV4-1 and TRBJ2-5, with 9 nucleotides matching TRBD2. The trim removed 1 base at V and 1 base at J, leaving 4 bases unmatched. This CDR3 is 16 amino acids long. The germline gives CDR1 MGHRA, CDR2 YSYEKL. Written as DNA, the CDR3 is TGCGCCAGCAGCCAAGTGACTAGCGGACCCCAAGAGACCCAGTACTTC. Protein sequence: CASSQVTSGPQETQYF.

The rearrangement joins TRBV5-6 to TRBJ1-5; D is undetermined. The germline V and J ends were trimmed by 0 bases and 0 bases, with 7 bases remaining between them. The CDR3 has 15 amino acids. From germline, CDR1 is SGHDT and CDR2 YYEEEE. CDR3 in DNA: TGTGCCAGCAGCTTGGAGGAGAATAGCAATCAGCCCCAGCATTTT. Its translation is CASSLEENSNQPQHF. Combining the CDR3 with reference TRBV5-6 and TRBJ1-5 gives the whole variable domain DAGVTQSPTHLIKTRGQQVTLRCSPKSGHDTVSWYQQALGQGPQFIFQYYEEEERQRGNFPDRFSGHQFPNYSSELNVNALLLGDSALYLCASSLEENSNQPQHFGDGTRLSIL.

CDR3 protein: CASSSFPDTEAFF. The CDR3 DNA follows: TGTGCCAGCAGCTCCTTCCCCGACACTGAAGCTTTCTTT. The chain is built from TRBV7-3 and TRBJ1-1; D remains ambiguous. The CDR3 is 13 residues long. V was cut by 4 bases and J by 3 bases, with 9 bases left in between. CDR1 is SGHTA, CDR2 FQGTGA, per germline.

V is TRBV7-2 and J is TRBJ2-3; D may be TRBD2 (5 bases). The V and J ends lost 0 bases and 8 bases respectively, with 12 bases between them. Germline V gene lookup returns CDR1 SGHTA and CDR2 FQGNSA. CDR3 length equals 14 residues. CDR3 DNA: TGTGCCAGCAGCTTAGCTCAATCTCGGGGTACGCAGTATTTT. Translated: CASSLAQSRGTQYF.